These 17 T cell receptor beta chains were all obtained from the same sample, sequenced in a study of cytomegalovirus exposure and HLA in healthy donors. The primer mix had 60 Vbeta and 13 Jbeta primers. The table came from immunoSEQ multiplex PCR; TCRdb's copy has only in-frame clones and leaves some out. The sample yields around 130,000 clones, 60% to 85% seen once. Source material: PBMCs. These receptors originate from a woman younger than 35 in good health and CMV-seronegative.

The chain combines TRBV29-1 with TRBJ2-3; 14 bases match TRBD2. V was clipped by 1 base and J by 0 bases; unmatched bases: 0. Germline V CDR1 and CDR2: SQVTM, ANQGSEA. CDR3 size: 16 residues. CDR3 sequence reads: CSVEGTSGGSTDTQYF. The CDR3 DNA sequence: TGCAGCGTTGAAGGGACTAGCGGGGGGAGCACAGATACGCAGTATTTT.

The rearrangement joins TRBV10-3 to TRBJ1-1, with D uncertain. The germline V gene has CDR1 ENHRY and CDR2 SYGVKD. V dropped 2 bases and J dropped 1 base, with 5 bases sitting between them. The CDR3 has 13 residues. The CDR3 is CAISEDSNTEAFF. The DNA for the CDR3 is TGTGCCATCAGTGAGGACTCGAACACTGAAGCTTTCTTT.

V and J are TRBV5-8 and TRBJ2-7, with D unclear. The CDR3 loop spans 13 amino acids. V gave up 4 bases and J gave up 4 bases, with 12 bases separating them. Germline CDR1 is SGHTS and CDR2 is YDEGEE. Written as DNA, the CDR3 is TGTGCCAGCAGCCCAAGCCCCATTTACGAGCAGTACTTC. Encoded protein: CASSPSPIYEQYF.

This sequence joins TRBV5-1 and TRBJ2-1; D gene ambiguous. Germline CDR1 reads SGHRS; CDR2 reads YFSETQ. The CDR3 spans 12 residues. The V end lost 6 bases, the J end lost 8 bases, and 12 bases lay between the germline ends. The CDR3 is CASKPRGDEQFF. CDR3 nucleotides: TGCGCCAGCAAACCTCGAGGCGATGAGCAGTTCTTC.

The chain carries TRBV19 and TRBJ2-7, with D maybe TRBD2 (6 bases). Trimming cost V 1 base and J 3 bases, with 10 bases left between them. This CDR3 is 14 amino acids long. Germline-derived CDR1 and CDR2 are LNHDA and SQIVND (reference sequence). The CDR3 here is CASSIAGEGYEQYF. DNA of the CDR3: TGTGCCAGTAGTATAGCGGGAGAGGGCTACGAGCAGTACTTC. The variable domain in full, completed from reference TRBV19 and TRBJ2-7, reads DGGITQSPKYLFRKEGQNVTLSCEQNLNHDAMYWYRQDPGQGLRLIYYSQIVNDFQKGDIAEGYSVSREKKESFPLTVTSAQKNPTAFYLCASSIAGEGYEQYFGPGTRLTVT.

J is TRBJ2-7 and V is TRBV29-1; 8 bases are shared with TRBD2. V shed 1 base, J shed 3 bases, and the junction held 2 bases outside the gene matches. This CDR3 contains 13 residues. Germline V gives CDR1 SQVTM, CDR2 ANQGSEA. CDR3 sequence: CSVEGGTSYEQYF. CDR3 nucleotide sequence: TGCAGCGTTGAAGGGGGGACTAGCTACGAGCAGTACTTC.

The chain has TRBV27 and TRBJ1-4, with 8 bases identical to TRBD1. Unmatched junction bases numbered 6, after V lost 5 bases and J lost 10 bases. The CDR3 is 13 amino acids. The germline gives CDR1 MNHEY, CDR2 SMNVEV (reference sequence). The CDR3 DNA sequence: TGTGCCAGCAGTCAAACTACAGGGGGAAAACTGTTTTTT. This gives the protein CASSQTTGGKLFF.

This clone has only a few counts. The chain recombines TRBV7-9 with TRBJ2-7, with 9 positions matching TRBD2. CDR3 length: 19 amino acids. In germline, CDR1 is SEHNR, CDR2 FQNEAQ (reference sequence). Trimming cost V 0 bases and J 4 bases; bases outside gene matches: 16. The CDR3 DNA sequence: TGTGCCAGCAGCTTAGCGTCCTTTGGAGGGACTAGCTTTGCTTACGAGCAGTACTTC. It codes for CASSLASFGGTSFAYEQYF.

The gene calls are TRBV10-3 and TRBJ2-2; a possible D gene is TRBD2 (6 bases). The V end lost 3 bases, the J end lost 7 bases, and 12 bases lay between the germline ends. CDR3 length equals 14 residues. Germline V gives CDR1 ENHRY, CDR2 SYGVKD. The CDR3 sequence is CAISDGTVRGELFF. The CDR3 DNA sequence: TGTGCCATCAGTGATGGGACTGTCCGCGGGGAGCTGTTTTTT.

The V and J genes are TRBV6-6 and TRBJ1-2; D is unresolved. V lost 2 bases and J 0 bases, leaving 10 bases between the germline ends. Per the germline V gene, CDR1 is MNHNY and CDR2 is SVGAGI (reference sequence). There are 15 residues in the CDR3. The CDR3 reads CASSYLKGANYGYTF. In nucleotides, the CDR3 is TGTGCCAGCAGTTACCTAAAGGGAGCTAACTATGGCTACACCTTC.

In DNA form, the CDR3 reads TGTGCCAGCAGCCTCTACGGGGGTACGAACACTGAAGCTTTCTTT. Residues: CASSLYGGTNTEAFF. The chain is built from TRBV7-2 and TRBJ1-1, with a tentative D call TRBD1 (5 bases). The CDR3 extends over 15 amino acids. V was trimmed by 5 bases and J by 1 base, leaving 14 bases between them. Germline V gene lookup returns CDR1 SGHTA and CDR2 FQGNSA.

The V call is TRBV4-2, the J call TRBJ2-1; TRBD2 matches 15 bases. Germline V gene data show CDR1 as LGHNA and CDR2 as YNFKEQ. Trimming removed 4 bases from V and 3 bases from J; junction bases left unmatched: 13. CDR3 length: 20 residues. CDR3 sequence: CASSPRPGLAGGGYYNEQFF. In nucleotides, the CDR3 is TGTGCCAGCAGCCCACGACCGGGACTAGCGGGAGGAGGCTACTACAATGAGCAGTTCTTC.

V is TRBV11-2 and J is TRBJ2-7; tentatively, D is TRBD1 (6 bases). Germline CDR1 is SGHAT and CDR2 is FQNNGV. CDR3 length: 14 amino acids. The ends were cut back, 5 bases at V and 3 bases at J, with 14 bases in the middle. This chain's CDR3 is CASSPSTGVYEQYF. CDR3 sequence (DNA): TGTGCCAGCAGCCCCTCGACAGGAGTCTACGAGCAGTACTTC.

The chain uses TRBV7-9 and TRBJ2-1; D is uncertain. The CDR3 consists of 15 residues. V was clipped by 1 base and J by 0 bases, with 7 bases between them. Germline values: CDR1 SEHNR, CDR2 FQNEAQ (reference sequence). This chain's CDR3 is CASSLELSSYNEQFF. The CDR3 bases are TGTGCCAGCAGCTTAGAACTGAGCTCCTACAATGAGCAGTTCTTC.

The rearrangement links TRBV5-6 to TRBJ1-5; TRBD1 is a possible D gene (5 bases). The CDR3 has 13 amino acids. V was cut by 0 bases and J by 8 bases, with 9 bases left in between. CDR1 is SGHDT and CDR2 is YYEEEE in the germline V gene. CDR3 nucleotide sequence: TGTGCCAGCAGCTTGGAGGGGAGGGAGCCCCAGCATTTT. The encoded protein is CASSLEGREPQHF.

V and J are TRBV6-1 and TRBJ1-1, with 7 positions matching TRBD1. CDR3 length: 14 amino acids. The V gene end was trimmed by 6 bases and the J gene end by 5 bases; junction bases not matched to a gene: 9. The germline V gene has CDR1 MNHNS and CDR2 SASEGT. Here the CDR3 reads CASRFRQGGTEAFF. The CDR3, as DNA: TGTGCCAGCAGATTCCGACAGGGTGGGACTGAAGCTTTCTTT.

The rearrangement joins TRBV27 to TRBJ2-2; 8 nucleotides agree with TRBD2. Germline assignment: CDR1 MNHEY and CDR2 SMNVEV (reference sequence). The CDR3 runs to 16 residues. The V gene end was trimmed by 8 bases and the J gene end by 4 bases; junction bases not matched to a gene: 12. CDR3 sequence: CASSNPAGASTGELFF. Written as DNA, the CDR3 is TGTGCCAGCTCAAACCCAGCGGGAGCTAGCACCGGGGAGCTGTTTTTT.